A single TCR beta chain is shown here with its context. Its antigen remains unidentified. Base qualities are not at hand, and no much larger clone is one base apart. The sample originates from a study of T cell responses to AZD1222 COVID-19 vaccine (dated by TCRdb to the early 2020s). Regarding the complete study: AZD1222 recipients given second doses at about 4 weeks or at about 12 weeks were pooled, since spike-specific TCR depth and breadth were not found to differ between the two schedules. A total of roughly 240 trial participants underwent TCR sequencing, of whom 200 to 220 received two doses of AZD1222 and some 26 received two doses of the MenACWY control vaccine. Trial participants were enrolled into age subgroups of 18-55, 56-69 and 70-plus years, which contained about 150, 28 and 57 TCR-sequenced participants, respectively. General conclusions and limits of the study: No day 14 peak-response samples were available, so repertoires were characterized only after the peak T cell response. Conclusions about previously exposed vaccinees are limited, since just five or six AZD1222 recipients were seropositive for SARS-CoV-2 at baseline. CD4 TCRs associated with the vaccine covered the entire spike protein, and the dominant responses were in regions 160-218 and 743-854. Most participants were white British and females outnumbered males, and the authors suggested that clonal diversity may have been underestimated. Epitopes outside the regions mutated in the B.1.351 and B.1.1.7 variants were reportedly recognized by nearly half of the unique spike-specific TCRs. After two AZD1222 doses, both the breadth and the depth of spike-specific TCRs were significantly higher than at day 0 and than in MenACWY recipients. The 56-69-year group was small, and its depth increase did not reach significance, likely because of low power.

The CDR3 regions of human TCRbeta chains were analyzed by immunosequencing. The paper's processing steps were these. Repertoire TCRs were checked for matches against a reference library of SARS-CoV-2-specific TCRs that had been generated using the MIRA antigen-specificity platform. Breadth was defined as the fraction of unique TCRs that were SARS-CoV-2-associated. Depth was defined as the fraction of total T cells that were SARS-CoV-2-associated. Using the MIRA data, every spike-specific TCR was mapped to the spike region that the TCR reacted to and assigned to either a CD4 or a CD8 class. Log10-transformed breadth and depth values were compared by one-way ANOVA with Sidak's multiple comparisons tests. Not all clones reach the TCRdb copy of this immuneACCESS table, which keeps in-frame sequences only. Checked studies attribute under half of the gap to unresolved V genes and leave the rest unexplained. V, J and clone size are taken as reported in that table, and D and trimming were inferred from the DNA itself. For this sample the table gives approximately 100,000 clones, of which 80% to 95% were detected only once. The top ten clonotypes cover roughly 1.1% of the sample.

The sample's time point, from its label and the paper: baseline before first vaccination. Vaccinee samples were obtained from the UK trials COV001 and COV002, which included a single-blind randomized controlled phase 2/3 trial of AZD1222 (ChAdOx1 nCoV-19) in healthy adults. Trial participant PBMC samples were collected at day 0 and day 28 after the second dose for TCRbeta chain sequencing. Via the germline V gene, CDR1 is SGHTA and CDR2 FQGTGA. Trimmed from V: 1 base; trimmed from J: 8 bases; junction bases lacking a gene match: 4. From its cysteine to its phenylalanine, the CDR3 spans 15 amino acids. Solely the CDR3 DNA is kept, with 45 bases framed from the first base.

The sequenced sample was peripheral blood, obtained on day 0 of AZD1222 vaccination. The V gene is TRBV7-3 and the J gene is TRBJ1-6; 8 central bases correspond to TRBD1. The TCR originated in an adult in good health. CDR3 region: CASSLNRGTHSPLHF. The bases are TGTGCCAGCAGCTTAAACAGGGGGACGCATTCACCCCTCCACTTT.